This T cell receptor (beta chain) originates from a study of cytomegalovirus exposure and HLA in healthy donors. PCR involved 60 Vbeta and 13 Jbeta primers. The repertoire was sequenced with immunoSEQ multiplex PCR; TCRdb's copy has only in-frame clones and lacks some. There are 120,000 to 150,000 clones in the sample; about 80% occur only once, and 1.5% to 2% lies in the top ten. This clone was picked up one time. The antigen remains unidentified. Whole-study results and caveats: As confirmed in vitro, a few CMV-associated chains were specific for CMV antigens. Follow-up analysis later connected one missense variant in DCLRE1C with trimming of TCR beta V- and J-genes. HLA allele associations emerged for some 16,000 TCR beta sequences in a later analysis, at 0.05 false discovery rate.

Germline CDR1 reads SGHTA; CDR2 reads FQGNSA. The CDR3 sequence is 16 residues long. V was pared by 0 bases and J by 0 bases, with 9 bases between. The sequenced sample was PBMCs. The V call is TRBV7-2, the J call TRBJ1-5; no firm D call. The receptor was derived from a middle-aged man in good health and CMV-seronegative. In nucleotides, the CDR3 is TGTGCCAGCAGCTTAGCTACCAGTTATAGCAATCAGCCCCAGCATTTT. Its protein product is CASSLATSYSNQPQHF.